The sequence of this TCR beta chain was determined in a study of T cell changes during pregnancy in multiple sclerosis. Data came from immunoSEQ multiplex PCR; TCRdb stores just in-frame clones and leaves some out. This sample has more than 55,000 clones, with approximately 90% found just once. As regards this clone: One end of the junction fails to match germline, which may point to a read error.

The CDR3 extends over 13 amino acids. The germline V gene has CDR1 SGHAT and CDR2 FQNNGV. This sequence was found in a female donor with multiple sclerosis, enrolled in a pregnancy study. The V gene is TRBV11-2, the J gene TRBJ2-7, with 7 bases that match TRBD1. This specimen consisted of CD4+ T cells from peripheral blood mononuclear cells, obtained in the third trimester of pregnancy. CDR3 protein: CASSVDRAHEQYF. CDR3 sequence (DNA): TGTGCCAGCAGCGTAGACAGGGCCCACGAGCAGTACTTC.